What follows are 27 T cell receptor beta chains derived from one specimen sequenced in a study of cytomegalovirus exposure and HLA in healthy donors. Vbeta (60) and Jbeta (13) primers were used in the PCR. Profiled with immunoSEQ multiplex PCR; TCRdb holds only in-frame clones, not every one. This table holds a few hundred thousand clones, around nine tenths found once. Sample: PBMCs. The receptors shown here come from a girl aged 2 to 9 in good health and CMV-seronegative.

This clone was observed once. The chain uses TRBV15 and TRBJ2-3, with 8 nucleotides matching TRBD2. Germline CDR1 reads LNHNV; CDR2 reads YYDKDF (reference sequence). Trimming cost V 1 base and J 1 base; bases outside gene matches: 16. The CDR3 consists of 20 residues. CDR3 DNA sequence: TGTGCCACCAGCAGAGGGGCTCGCCTAGCGGGCCACCTGCGCACAGATACGCAGTATTTT. It specifies CATSRGARLAGHLRTDTQYF. The variable domain in full, with the rest retrieved from reference TRBV15 and TRBJ2-3, is DAMVIQNPRYQVTQFGKPVTLSCSQTLNHNVMYWYQQKSSQAPKLLFHYYDKDFNNEADTPDNFQSRRPNTSFCFLDIRSPGLGDTAMYLCATSRGARLAGHLRTDTQYFGPGTRLTVL.

V usage is TRBV19 and J usage is TRBJ1-4; possibly TRBD1 for D (5 bases). Germline V CDR1 and CDR2: LNHDA, SQIVND (reference sequence). Trimming removed 3 bases from V and 5 bases from J, with 10 bases in between. The CDR3 runs to 14 residues. The CDR3 sequence is CASSITTANEKLFF. Written as DNA, the CDR3 is TGTGCCAGTAGTATCACGACAGCGAATGAAAAACTGTTTTTT.

CDR3 sequence (DNA): TGTGCCAGCAGTCTACTAGCGGGGGGCAACACAGATACGCAGTATTTT. Translating gives CASSLLAGGNTDTQYF. V gene TRBV27 combines with J gene TRBJ2-3; TRBD2 matches 12 bases. CDR1 and CDR2 from the germline V gene are MNHEY and SMNVEV (reference sequence). Unmatched junction bases numbered 5, after V lost 5 bases and J lost 2 bases. The CDR3 extends over 16 amino acids.

This rearrangement joins TRBV6-5 to TRBJ2-7; no reliable D call. Between the trimmed V and J ends, which lost 9 bases and 7 bases, there was a span of 22 bases. Germline V CDR1 and CDR2: MNHEY, SVGAGI. This CDR3 is 14 amino acids long. The CDR3 DNA reads as TGTGCCAGTAAATCCTTACCCGGAACAGATGAGCAGTACTTC. As protein: CASKSLPGTDEQYF.

This sequence joins TRBV15 and TRBJ2-5, with TRBD2 matching over 7 bases. The V and J ends lost 3 bases and 2 bases, in that order; junction bases with no gene match: 6. The CDR3 consists of 15 residues. Germline V gene lookup returns CDR1 LNHNV and CDR2 YYDKDF (reference sequence). CDR3 residues: CATSRSGTIQETQYF. CDR3 bases: TGTGCCACCAGCAGGTCCGGGACTATACAAGAGACCCAGTACTTC.

V and J are TRBV28 and TRBJ2-2; D uncertain. Germline V CDR1 and CDR2: MDHEN, SYDVKM. The CDR3 has 15 amino acids. The V gene lost 3 bases and the J gene lost 5 bases, with 13 bases spanning the gap. CDR3 in DNA: TGTGCCAGCAGTTTCTGGCCGCGGAGTACCGGGGAGCTGTTTTTT. It codes for CASSFWPRSTGELFF. The variable domain in full, completed from reference TRBV28 and TRBJ2-2, reads DVKVTQSSRYLVKRTGEKVFLECVQDMDHENMFWYRQDPGLGLRLIYFSYDVKMKEKGDIPEGYSVSREKKERFSLILESASTNQTSMYLCASSFWPRSTGELFFGEGSRLTVL.

The chain joins TRBV5-1 to TRBJ2-5; TRBD2 matches at 7 bases. The CDR3 totals 13 residues. J lost 5 bases, V lost 6 bases, and 7 bases had no gene match. CDR1 and CDR2 (germline): SGHRS, YFSETQ. CDR3 sequence reads: CASIKRGGETQYF. DNA for the CDR3: TGCGCCAGCATTAAGCGGGGAGGTGAGACCCAGTACTTC. Full variable domain (outside the CDR3, taken from reference TRBV5-1 and TRBJ2-5): KAGVTQTPRYLIKTRGQQVTLSCSPISGHRSVSWYQQTPGQGLQFLFEYFSETQRNKGNFPGRFSGRQFSNSRSEMNVSTLELGDSALYLCASIKRGGETQYFGPGTRLLVL.

The chain carries TRBV6-6 and TRBJ2-3, with 10 positions matching TRBD1. CDR3 length: 14 residues. Trimming at V came to 5 bases and at J to 6 bases, leaving 5 bases not matched to a gene. CDR1 and CDR2 (germline): MNHNY, SVGAGI (reference sequence). CDR3 loop: CASSTGTGADTQYF. The CDR3 coding sequence is TGTGCCAGCAGTACGGGGACAGGGGCCGATACGCAGTATTTT.

J is TRBJ1-4 and V is TRBV6-5, with 8 bases fitting TRBD1. Germline-derived CDR1 and CDR2 are MNHEY and SVGAGI. V trimming: 6 bases; J trimming: 2 bases; junction bases outside the gene matches: 5. The CDR3 has 15 amino acids. The DNA for the CDR3 is TGTGCCAGCAGAGGGACAGGCCCTACTAATGAAAAACTGTTTTTT. The encoded protein is CASRGTGPTNEKLFF.

The chain is built from TRBV4-2 and TRBJ2-7; 8 bases fit TRBD2. This CDR3 is built from 16 residues. Per the germline V gene, CDR1 is LGHNA and CDR2 is YNFKEQ. V trimming: 1 base; J trimming: 3 bases; junction bases outside the gene matches: 8. As DNA, the CDR3 is TGTGCCAGCAGCCAAGGGGTTGGGACTAGTGTCTACGAGCAGTACTTC. Amino acids: CASSQGVGTSVYEQYF.

The CDR3 coding sequence is TGTGCCATCAGTGAGTCGGGGCTAGCGGGAGTCGGGTCTAGCACAGATACGCAGTATTTT. It yields the protein CAISESGLAGVGSSTDTQYF. This chain connects TRBV10-3 to TRBJ2-3; TRBD2 matches at 10 bases. Germline V CDR1 and CDR2: ENHRY, SYGVKD. The CDR3 length is 20 residues. V shed 0 bases, J shed 0 bases, and the junction held 12 bases outside the gene matches.

The V and J genes are TRBV11-2 and TRBJ2-7, with D tentatively TRBD1 (5 bases). This CDR3 comprises 12 residues. Between the trimmed V and J ends, which lost 5 bases and 3 bases, there was a span of 8 bases. Germline V gene sequence: CDR1 SGHAT, CDR2 FQNNGV. CDR3 coding DNA: TGTGCCAGCAGCATAACAGGCTACGAGCAGTACTTC. Amino acids: CASSITGYEQYF.

V and J are TRBV15 and TRBJ1-1, with D maybe TRBD1 (5 bases). The germline V and J ends were trimmed by 5 bases and 4 bases, with 8 bases remaining between them. The CDR3 consists of 12 residues. In germline, CDR1 is LNHNV, CDR2 YYDKDF (reference sequence). CDR3 sequence reads: CATSGGTTEAFF. The CDR3 bases are TGTGCCACCAGCGGGGGGACCACTGAAGCTTTCTTT.

The V gene is TRBV7-2, the J gene TRBJ2-4; 8 bases line up with TRBD1. The CDR3 has 15 residues. Germline V lookup: CDR1 SGHTA, CDR2 FQGNSA. With 1 base clipped from V and 7 bases from J, the junction kept 6 bases outside the gene matches. The CDR3 is CASSLGPGGYNIQYF. As DNA, the CDR3 is TGTGCCAGCAGCTTAGGTCCAGGGGGCTACAACATTCAGTACTTC.

This chain joins TRBV5-4 and TRBJ2-7; the D gene is possibly TRBD1 (7 bases). The CDR3 sequence is 15 residues long. CDR1 and CDR2 (germline): SGHNT, YYREEE (reference sequence). Trimming left V 4 bases short and J 1 base short, with 15 bases between. The DNA for the CDR3 is TGTGCCAGCAGCATAACAGGGGAGGTATCCTACGAGCAGTACTTC. Protein: CASSITGEVSYEQYF.

The V gene is TRBV9, the J gene TRBJ1-2; D may be TRBD1 (6 bases). The V end lost 3 bases, the J end lost 0 bases, and 18 bases lay between the germline ends. The CDR3 length is 17 residues. In germline, CDR1 is SGDLS, CDR2 YYNGEE. The CDR3 loop is CASSDPTSQGSNYGYTF. The CDR3 region has the DNA TGTGCCAGCAGCGATCCGACCTCACAGGGATCTAACTATGGCTACACCTTC.

This chain uses TRBV29-1 with TRBJ2-1; D is ambiguous. Looked up from germline, CDR1 is SQVTM and CDR2 is ANQGSEA. This CDR3 has 11 residues. The V end was cut by 3 bases, the J end by 3 bases, with 3 bases between. Here the CDR3 reads CSVDSYNEQFF. The CDR3 DNA follows: TGCAGCGTTGATAGCTACAATGAGCAGTTCTTC.

The chain joins TRBV19 to TRBJ1-1; TRBD1 might be the D (5 bases). Germline V gene lookup returns CDR1 LNHDA and CDR2 SQIVND (reference sequence). This CDR3 region has 14 residues. Trimming removed 7 bases at V and 6 bases at J, with 18 bases between. CDR3 loop: CASKGLGDWAEAFF. The CDR3 DNA follows: TGTGCCAGTAAGGGCCTAGGGGATTGGGCTGAAGCTTTCTTT.

This clone showed up just a few times. The rearrangement links TRBV5-1 to TRBJ2-5, with 8 bases identical to TRBD1. Looked up from germline, CDR1 is SGHRS and CDR2 is YFSETQ. The CDR3 is 15 residues long. Trimming at V came to 3 bases and at J to 3 bases, leaving 7 bases not matched to a gene. CDR3 amino acids: CASSSWTGRKETQYF. CDR3 coding DNA: TGCGCCAGCAGCTCGTGGACAGGGCGTAAAGAGACCCAGTACTTC.

The chain recombines TRBV9 with TRBJ2-1; D is unclear. CDR1 and CDR2 (germline): SGDLS, YYNGEE. V lost 4 bases and J 5 bases, leaving 10 bases between the germline ends. The CDR3 runs to 13 residues. CDR3 amino acids: CASSNPIDNEQFF. The CDR3 DNA is TGTGCCAGCAGCAATCCTATTGACAATGAGCAGTTCTTC.

In regard to this clone: One end of the junction varies from germline; a read error may be responsible. The chain employs TRBV7-9 and TRBJ1-6, with 9 nucleotides matching TRBD1. Germline values: CDR1 SEHNR, CDR2 FQNEAQ (reference sequence). The CDR3 covers 16 residues. CDR3 residues: CSSTLDRGQAGSPLHF. The CDR3, as DNA: TGTTCCAGCACCCTGGACAGGGGCCAGGCGGGCTCACCCCTCCACTTT.

The chain couples TRBV28 to TRBJ2-7, with TRBD1 matching over 7 bases. The trim removed 2 bases at V and 6 bases at J, leaving 10 bases unmatched. This CDR3 has 15 amino acids. Germline V gene data show CDR1 as MDHEN and CDR2 as SYDVKM. The CDR3 is CASSLGIITGAEQYF. Here the CDR3 DNA reads TGTGCCAGCAGTTTAGGGATAATCACAGGGGCCGAGCAGTACTTC.

The chain couples TRBV6-1 to TRBJ2-5; a weak D match, TRBD1 (5 bases). This CDR3 is built from 16 residues. V was trimmed by 2 bases and J by 5 bases, leaving 18 bases between them. The germline V gene encodes CDR1 MNHNS and CDR2 SASEGT. Here the CDR3 reads CASSERQGQLPETQYF. DNA of the CDR3: TGTGCCAGCAGTGAAAGGCAGGGTCAACTCCCGGAGACCCAGTACTTC.

This chain connects TRBV5-6 to TRBJ1-3; no clear D. V gave up 0 bases and J gave up 0 bases, with 10 bases separating them. CDR1 and CDR2 from the germline V gene are SGHDT and YYEEEE. The CDR3 consists of 16 residues. CDR3 sequence: CASSLGGGHSGNTIYF. DNA of the CDR3: TGTGCCAGCAGCTTGGGCGGCGGCCACTCTGGAAACACCATATATTTT. Looking up the rest from reference TRBV5-6 and TRBJ1-3 gives the full variable domain: DAGVTQSPTHLIKTRGQQVTLRCSPKSGHDTVSWYQQALGQGPQFIFQYYEEEERQRGNFPDRFSGHQFPNYSSELNVNALLLGDSALYLCASSLGGGHSGNTIYFGEGSWLTVV.

The chain employs TRBV19 and TRBJ2-7; TRBD1 matches at 11 bases. There are 13 residues in the CDR3. Trimming removed 7 bases from V and 6 bases from J; junction bases left unmatched: 5. In germline, CDR1 is LNHDA, CDR2 SQIVND (reference sequence). Here the CDR3 DNA reads TGTGCCAGTATTGGACAGGGGGCGGGCGAGCAGTACTTC. Its translation: CASIGQGAGEQYF. Drawing the rest from reference TRBV19 and TRBJ2-7, the complete variable domain is DGGITQSPKYLFRKEGQNVTLSCEQNLNHDAMYWYRQDPGQGLRLIYYSQIVNDFQKGDIAEGYSVSREKKESFPLTVTSAQKNPTAFYLCASIGQGAGEQYFGPGTRLTVT.

This sequence joins TRBV5-4 and TRBJ2-7; D is perhaps TRBD1 (5 bases). From germline, CDR1 is SGHNT and CDR2 YYREEE (reference sequence). The CDR3 is 15 residues long. Trimming cost V 2 bases and J 5 bases, with 17 bases left between them. The DNA for the CDR3 is TGTGCCAGCAGCTTCAAAGGGGCCTACGCCGACGAGCAGTACTTC. Translation: CASSFKGAYADEQYF.

V is TRBV5-5 and J is TRBJ2-2; 9 bases agree with TRBD1. This CDR3 region has 15 residues. CDR1 and CDR2 (germline): SGHKS, YYEKEE (reference sequence). The V segment lost 4 bases and the J segment 5 bases; nucleotides outside the gene matches: 6. The CDR3: CASSRMTGGTGELFF. The CDR3 bases are TGTGCCAGCAGCCGAATGACAGGGGGGACCGGGGAGCTGTTTTTT.